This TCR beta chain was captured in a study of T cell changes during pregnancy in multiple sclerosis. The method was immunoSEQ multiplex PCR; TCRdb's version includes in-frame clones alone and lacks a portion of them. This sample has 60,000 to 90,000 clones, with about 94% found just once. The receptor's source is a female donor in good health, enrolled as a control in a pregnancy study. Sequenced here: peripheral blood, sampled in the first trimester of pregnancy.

In DNA, the CDR3 is TGTGCCAGCAGCACAGGTGGTGACACTGAAGCTTTCTTT. Amino acid sequence: CASSTGGDTEAFF. The chain carries TRBV5-4 and TRBJ1-1, with D possibly TRBD1 on 5 matching bases. V was trimmed by 4 bases and J by 3 bases, leaving 10 bases between them. The germline V gene encodes CDR1 SGHNT and CDR2 YYREEE (reference sequence). This CDR3 comprises 13 residues.